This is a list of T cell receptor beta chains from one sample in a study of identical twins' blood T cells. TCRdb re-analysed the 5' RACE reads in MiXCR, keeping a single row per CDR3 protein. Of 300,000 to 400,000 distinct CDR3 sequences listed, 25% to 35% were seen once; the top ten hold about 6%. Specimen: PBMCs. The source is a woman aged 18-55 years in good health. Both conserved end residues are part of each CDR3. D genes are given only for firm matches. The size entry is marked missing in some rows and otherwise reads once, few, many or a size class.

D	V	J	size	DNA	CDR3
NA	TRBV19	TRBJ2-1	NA	TGTGCCAGTAGTAGCCACGGCAGGAATGAGCAGTTCTTC	CASSSHGRNEQFF
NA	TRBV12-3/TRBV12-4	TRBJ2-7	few	TGTGCCAGCAGCCCGTCGTGGGGACCAAGCTACGAGCAGTACTTC	CASSPSWGPSYEQYF
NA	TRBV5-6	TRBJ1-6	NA	TGTGCCAGCAGCCCGGGTGGGGTTTCAATTTCACCCCTCCACTTT	CASSPGGVSISPLHF
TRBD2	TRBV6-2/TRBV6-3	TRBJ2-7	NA	TGTGCCAGCATTTCGACTAGCGGGTCCCAAAGGTGGCAGTACTTC	CASISTSGSQRWQYF
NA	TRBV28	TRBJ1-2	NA	TGTGCCAGCAGTCCCACGGCTAGGAGCTACACCTTC	CASSPTARSYTF
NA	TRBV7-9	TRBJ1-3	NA	TGTGCCAGCAGATCTACGGGACGGCCGAACTCTGGAAACACCATATATTTT	CASRSTGRPNSGNTIYF
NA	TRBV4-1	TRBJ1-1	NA	TGCGCCAGCAGCTCTCCACAGGTGGGGGTTACTGAAGCTTTCTTT	CASSSPQVGVTEAFF
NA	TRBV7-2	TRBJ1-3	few	TGTGCCAGCAGCTTCTCGGGGGCCTCTGGAAACACCATATATTTT	CASSFSGASGNTIYF
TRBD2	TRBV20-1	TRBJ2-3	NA	TGCAGTGCCAACCCGACTAGCGGGGTTAGGGATACGCAGTATTTT	CSANPTSGVRDTQYF
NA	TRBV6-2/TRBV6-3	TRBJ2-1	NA	TGTGCCAGCAGGGAGGGGTACAATGAGCAGTTCTTC	CASREGYNEQFF
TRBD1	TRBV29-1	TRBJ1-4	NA	TGCAGCGCCGGGGACAGGGTAAATGAAAAACTGTTTTTT	CSAGDRVNEKLFF
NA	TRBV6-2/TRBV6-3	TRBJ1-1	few	TGTGCCAGCAGCGCCCTCTGGACAGTAGGAACTGAAGCTTTCTTT	CASSALWTVGTEAFF
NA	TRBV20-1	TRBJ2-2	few	TGCAGTGCTAGTGGGGGGCGTTCCGGGGAGCTGTTTTTT	CSASGGRSGELFF
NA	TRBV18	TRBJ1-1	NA	TGTGCCAGCTCACCGGATACAGGGTTTAGCACTGAAGCTTTCTTT	CASSPDTGFSTEAFF
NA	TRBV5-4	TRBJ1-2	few	TGTGCCAGCAGCTTGGACAGCCACTATGGCTACACCTTC	CASSLDSHYGYTF
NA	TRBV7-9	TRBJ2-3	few	TGTGCCTCTGGAGGAAATTTAGTGGATACGCAGTATTTT	CASGGNLVDTQYF
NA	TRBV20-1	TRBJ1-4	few	TGCAGTGCTCCAAGAGGGGGACTCACTGAAAAACTGTTTTTT	CSAPRGGLTEKLFF
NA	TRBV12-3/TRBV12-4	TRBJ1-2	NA	TGTGCCAGCAGGACACAGGCTAACTATGGCTACACCTTC	CASRTQANYGYTF
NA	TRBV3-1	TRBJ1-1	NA	TGTGCCAGCAGCCAAGCCTGGGCCGAGTCTAGTGAAGCTTTCTTT	CASSQAWAESSEAFF
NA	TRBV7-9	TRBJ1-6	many	TGTGCCAGCAGTCCTAATCCGGGACGTCTCCACTTT	CASSPNPGRLHF
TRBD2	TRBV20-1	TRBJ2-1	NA	TGCAGTGCTAGAGTACCAGGACTAGCGGTATACAATGAGCAGTTCTTC	CSARVPGLAVYNEQFF
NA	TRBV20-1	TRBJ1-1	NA	TGCAGAGCTAGGTCAGGGGTTAAAACTGAAGCTTTCTTT	CRARSGVKTEAFF
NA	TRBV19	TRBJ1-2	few	TGTGCCAGTAGTATTATAGACGGAATCTATGGCTACACTTTC	CASSIIDGIYGYTF
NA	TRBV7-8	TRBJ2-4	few	TGTGCCAGCAGCTTAGGGCGGCCCCTATCTCCCAAAAACATTCAGTACTTC	CASSLGRPLSPKNIQYF
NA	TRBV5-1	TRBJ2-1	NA	TGCGCCAGCAGTACAACAGGTTCCAATGAGCAGTTCTTC	CASSTTGSNEQFF
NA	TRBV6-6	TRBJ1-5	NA	TGTGCCAGCAGTGTCCCGAACCAGCCCCAGCATTTT	CASSVPNQPQHF
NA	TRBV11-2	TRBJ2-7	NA	TGTGCCAGCAGCTTAGTCGGAAGGAGGCAGTACTTC	CASSLVGRRQYF
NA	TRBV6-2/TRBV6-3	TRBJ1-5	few	TGTGCCAGCGGATTGACCCAGGGAAGCAATCAGCCCCAGCATTTT	CASGLTQGSNQPQHF
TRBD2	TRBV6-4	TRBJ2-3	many	TGTGCCAGCAGCCGACTAGCGGGAGCCCAAGATACGCAGTATTTT	CASSRLAGAQDTQYF
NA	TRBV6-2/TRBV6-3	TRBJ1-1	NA	TGTGCCAGCAGTTACTTGACATTAAGGGCGCGAAAAGCTTTCTTT	CASSYLTLRARKAFF
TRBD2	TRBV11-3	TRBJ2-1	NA	TGTGCCAGCAGCTTAAGGGAGCGGGGCGGCGATGAGCAGTTCTTC	CASSLRERGGDEQFF
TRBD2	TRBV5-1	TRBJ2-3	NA	TGCGCCAGCAGCTACGGGACTAGCGGGAGTGTCACAGATACGCAGTATTTT	CASSYGTSGSVTDTQYF
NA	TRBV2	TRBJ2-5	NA	TGTGCCAGCAGTGGAGACCAAGAGACCCAGTACTTC	CASSGDQETQYF
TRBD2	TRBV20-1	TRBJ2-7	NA	TGCAGTGCTAGCGGGAGGGCCCTCTACGAGCAGTACTTC	CSASGRALYEQYF
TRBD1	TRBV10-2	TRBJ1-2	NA	TGCGCCAGCAAGACTGACAGGGCCTATGGCTACATCTTC	CASKTDRAYGYIF
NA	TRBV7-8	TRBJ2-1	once	TGTGCCAGCAGCTTTGGGAAATACAATGAGCAGTTCTTC	CASSFGKYNEQFF
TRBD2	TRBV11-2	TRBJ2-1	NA	TGTGCCAGCACTTACCTATCTAGCGGGGGATACAATGAGCAGTTCTTC	CASTYLSSGGYNEQFF